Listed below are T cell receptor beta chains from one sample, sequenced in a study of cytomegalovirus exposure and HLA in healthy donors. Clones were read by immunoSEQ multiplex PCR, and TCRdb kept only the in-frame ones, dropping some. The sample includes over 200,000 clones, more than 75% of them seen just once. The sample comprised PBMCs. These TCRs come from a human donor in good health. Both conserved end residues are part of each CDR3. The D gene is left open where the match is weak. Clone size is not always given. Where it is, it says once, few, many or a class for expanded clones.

cdr3_aa: CASSYSTTGPNTEAFF
cdr3_nt: TGTGCCAGCAGTTACTCGACGACAGGGCCAAACACTGAAGCTTTCTTT
j_call: TRBJ1-1
v_call: TRBV6-5
d_call: TRBD1
clone_size: few

cdr3_aa: CASSLDGVAGVREQYF
cdr3_nt: TGCGCCAGCAGCTTGGATGGCGTAGCGGGAGTTCGCGAGCAGTACTTC
j_call: TRBJ2-7
v_call: TRBV5-1
d_call: TRBD2
clone_size: NA

cdr3_aa: CATNPGQGSYEQYF
cdr3_nt: TGTGCCACCAATCCGGGACAGGGCTCCTACGAGCAGTACTTC
j_call: TRBJ2-7
v_call: TRBV10-3
d_call: TRBD1
clone_size: NA

cdr3_aa: CASSQGRGGLGGETQYF
cdr3_nt: TGCGCCAGCAGCCAGGGGAGGGGGGGATTAGGAGGAGAGACCCAGTACTTC
j_call: TRBJ2-5
v_call: TRBV4-1
d_call: NA
clone_size: NA

cdr3_aa: CASSLDGLATGGEQFF
cdr3_nt: TGTGCCAGCAGCTTAGATGGGCTAGCGACAGGGGGGGAGCAGTTCTTC
j_call: TRBJ2-1
v_call: TRBV7-9
d_call: TRBD1
clone_size: NA

cdr3_aa: CASVEVVATGELFF
cdr3_nt: TGTGCCAGCGTCGAGGTAGTAGCGACCGGGGAGCTGTTTTTT
j_call: TRBJ2-2
v_call: TRBV2
d_call: NA
clone_size: NA

cdr3_aa: CASSLGPAGRLGYTF
cdr3_nt: TGTGCCAGCAGCTTGGGTCCGGCAGGGAGGTTAGGCTACACCTTC
j_call: TRBJ1-2
v_call: TRBV7-9
d_call: NA
clone_size: once

cdr3_aa: CASSLRRASTDTQYF
cdr3_nt: TGTGCCAGCAGCTTAAGGCGGGCTAGCACAGATACGCAGTATTTT
j_call: TRBJ2-3
v_call: TRBV7-9
d_call: NA
clone_size: NA

cdr3_aa: CASSPNKGGRAGNTDTQYF
cdr3_nt: TGTGCCAGCAGCCCCAACAAAGGTGGCAGGGCGGGAAACACAGATACGCAGTATTTT
j_call: TRBJ2-3
v_call: TRBV16
d_call: NA
clone_size: once

cdr3_aa: CASSLDLGRGGVKNYGYTF
cdr3_nt: TGTGCCAGCAGCTTAGATTTGGGTCGGGGAGGCGTTAAAAACTATGGCTACACCTTC
j_call: TRBJ1-2
v_call: TRBV11-2
d_call: NA
clone_size: NA

cdr3_aa: CASSRFYEQYF
cdr3_nt: TGTGCCAGCAGCCGTTTCTACGAGCAGTACTTC
j_call: TRBJ2-7
v_call: TRBV7-9
d_call: NA
clone_size: NA

cdr3_aa: CAISESNRDTQYF
cdr3_nt: TGTGCCATCAGTGAGTCAAACAGAGATACGCAGTATTTT
j_call: TRBJ2-3
v_call: TRBV10-3
d_call: NA
clone_size: NA

cdr3_aa: CASSGGTSGRLIQTYEQYF
cdr3_nt: TGTGCCAGCAGCGGTGGGACTAGCGGGAGGCTAATACAAACCTACGAGCAGTACTTC
j_call: TRBJ2-7
v_call: TRBV2
d_call: TRBD2
clone_size: NA

cdr3_aa: CASSGPQRGSYEQYF
cdr3_nt: TGTGCCAGCAGTGGTCCCCAGCGGGGGTCCTACGAGCAGTACTTC
j_call: TRBJ2-7
v_call: TRBV6-1
d_call: TRBD2
clone_size: NA

cdr3_aa: CAWSVGAGRTTEAFF
cdr3_nt: TGTGCCTGGAGTGTAGGGGCAGGCCGAACGACTGAAGCTTTCTTT
j_call: TRBJ1-1
v_call: TRBV30
d_call: NA
clone_size: NA

cdr3_aa: CASSPGVGQPQHF
cdr3_nt: TGTGCCAGCAGTCCAGGGGTGGGACAGCCCCAGCATTTT
j_call: TRBJ1-5
v_call: TRBV27
d_call: NA
clone_size: NA

cdr3_aa: CASSPRGGSETQYF
cdr3_nt: TGTGCCAGCTCACCACGAGGGGGCTCGGAGACCCAGTACTTC
j_call: TRBJ2-5
v_call: TRBV18
d_call: TRBD1
clone_size: NA

cdr3_aa: CSVGGDGTDTQYF
cdr3_nt: TGCAGCGTTGGGGGAGACGGCACAGATACGCAGTATTTT
j_call: TRBJ2-3
v_call: TRBV29-1
d_call: NA
clone_size: NA

cdr3_aa: CASSLQKDGGGSYNEQFF
cdr3_nt: TGTGCCAGCAGCTTACAGAAAGACGGGGGTGGGTCCTACAATGAGCAGTTCTTC
j_call: TRBJ2-1
v_call: TRBV7-9
d_call: NA
clone_size: NA

cdr3_aa: CASSLSGRPLGGYTF
cdr3_nt: TGTGCCAGCTCACTTTCAGGGAGGCCCCTTGGTGGCTACACCTTC
j_call: TRBJ1-2
v_call: TRBV18
d_call: NA
clone_size: once

cdr3_aa: CASSLVGFQSDTQYF
cdr3_nt: TGTGCCAGCAGCTTGGTCGGGTTTCAATCAGATACGCAGTATTTT
j_call: TRBJ2-3
v_call: TRBV5-6
d_call: NA
clone_size: NA

cdr3_aa: CASSVGTSGSYEQYF
cdr3_nt: TGTGCCAGCAGCGTCGGGACTAGCGGATCCTACGAGCAGTACTTC
j_call: TRBJ2-7
v_call: TRBV7-3
d_call: TRBD2
clone_size: NA

cdr3_aa: CASSLWTDQETQYF
cdr3_nt: TGTGCCAGCAGCTTGTGGACAGATCAAGAGACCCAGTACTTC
j_call: TRBJ2-5
v_call: TRBV5-6
d_call: NA
clone_size: NA

cdr3_aa: CAWSQGANEQFF
cdr3_nt: TGTGCCTGGAGTCAGGGGGCGAATGAGCAGTTCTTC
j_call: TRBJ2-1
v_call: TRBV30
d_call: TRBD1
clone_size: NA

cdr3_aa: CASSGLAGKSSYEQYF
cdr3_nt: TGTGCCAGCAGTGGTCTAGCGGGGAAGAGCTCCTACGAGCAGTACTTC
j_call: TRBJ2-7
v_call: TRBV6-1
d_call: TRBD2
clone_size: NA

cdr3_aa: CARSSHGPDRGRSNQPQHF
cdr3_nt: TGTGCCAGAAGCTCACATGGGCCGGACAGGGGAAGGAGCAATCAGCCCCAGCATTTT
j_call: TRBJ1-5
v_call: TRBV5-3
d_call: TRBD1
clone_size: NA

cdr3_aa: CASSLRTSGETQYF
cdr3_nt: TGTGCCAGCAGCTTACGGACTAGCGGAGAGACCCAGTACTTC
j_call: TRBJ2-5
v_call: TRBV7-9
d_call: TRBD2
clone_size: NA

cdr3_aa: CASSPPGGGQGANQPQHF
cdr3_nt: TGTGCCAGCTCACCTCCGGGGGGGGGACAGGGCGCAAATCAGCCCCAGCATTTT
j_call: TRBJ1-5
v_call: TRBV18
d_call: TRBD1
clone_size: NA

cdr3_aa: CASSDRGPYEQYF
cdr3_nt: TGTGCCAGTAGTGACAGGGGTCCCTACGAGCAGTACTTC
j_call: TRBJ2-7
v_call: TRBV19
d_call: TRBD1
clone_size: NA

cdr3_aa: CASRLAGGSYEQYF
cdr3_nt: TGTGCCAGTAGACTAGCGGGAGGGTCCTACGAGCAGTACTTC
j_call: TRBJ2-7
v_call: TRBV19
d_call: TRBD2
clone_size: NA

cdr3_aa: CASSPSASGRVDTQYF
cdr3_nt: TGTGCCAGCAGCCCCTCGGCTAGCGGGAGAGTTGATACGCAGTATTTT
j_call: TRBJ2-3
v_call: TRBV5-4
d_call: TRBD2
clone_size: few

cdr3_aa: CASSPYQDSRNTEAFF
cdr3_nt: TGCGCCAGCAGCCCGTACCAGGACAGTCGGAACACTGAAGCTTTCTTT
j_call: TRBJ1-1
v_call: TRBV4-1
d_call: NA
clone_size: once

cdr3_aa: CASSQGAADTQYF
cdr3_nt: TGTGCCAGCAGCCAGGGGGCTGCAGATACGCAGTATTTT
j_call: TRBJ2-3
v_call: TRBV6-1
d_call: TRBD1
clone_size: NA

cdr3_aa: CASSYSGGIYEQYF
cdr3_nt: TGTGCCAGCAGTTACAGTGGCGGGATCTACGAGCAGTACTTC
j_call: TRBJ2-7
v_call: TRBV6-5
d_call: NA
clone_size: NA

cdr3_aa: CASSFGSEYF
cdr3_nt: TGTGCCAGCAGTTTTGGGAGTGAGTACTTC
j_call: TRBJ2-5
v_call: TRBV28
d_call: NA
clone_size: NA

cdr3_aa: CAWRRGLNEQYF
cdr3_nt: TGTGCCTGGAGGCGAGGGTTAAACGAGCAGTACTTC
j_call: TRBJ2-7
v_call: TRBV30
d_call: NA
clone_size: NA

cdr3_aa: CAWATGVSNQPQHF
cdr3_nt: TGTGCCTGGGCGACAGGGGTTAGCAATCAGCCCCAGCATTTT
j_call: TRBJ1-5
v_call: TRBV30
d_call: TRBD1
clone_size: NA

cdr3_aa: CASSLEPNFSYEQYF
cdr3_nt: TGTGCCAGCAGCTTGGAACCCAACTTCTCCTACGAGCAGTACTTC
j_call: TRBJ2-7
v_call: TRBV5-5
d_call: NA
clone_size: few

cdr3_aa: CASSLTAGVIYEQYF
cdr3_nt: TGTGCCAGCAGCTTGACTGCGGGAGTCATTTACGAGCAGTACTTC
j_call: TRBJ2-7
v_call: TRBV5-6
d_call: TRBD2
clone_size: NA

cdr3_aa: CASSRAGAHTEAFF
cdr3_nt: TGTGCCAGCAGCCGAGCGGGGGCCCACACTGAAGCTTTCTTT
j_call: TRBJ1-1
v_call: TRBV11-3
d_call: NA
clone_size: once